A single sample is the source of the 8 T cell receptor beta chains below, sequenced in a study of control samples from healthy donors and cancer patients. Clones were read by immunoSEQ multiplex PCR, and TCRdb kept only the in-frame ones, dropping some. The table records 150,000 to 200,000 clones, around nine tenths of them present only once. What was sequenced was blood. The receptors here all came from a man aged 25-45 years in good health.

The chain uses TRBV7-3 and TRBJ1-2; a possible D gene is TRBD1 (5 bases). This CDR3 region has 13 residues. Germline V gene sequence: CDR1 SGHTA, CDR2 FQGTGA. The V end lost 0 bases, the J end lost 7 bases, and 9 bases lay between the germline ends. The CDR3 is CASSLTGTSGYTF. CDR3 nucleotide sequence: TGTGCCAGCAGCTTAACAGGGACTTCTGGCTACACCTTC.

This clone was counted a few times. The V and J genes are TRBV4-1 and TRBJ2-4; maybe TRBD2 (6 bases). The V and J ends lost 0 bases and 3 bases respectively, with 27 bases between them. Germline CDR1 reads MGHRA; CDR2 reads YSYEKL. The CDR3 runs 21 residues. This CDR3 reads CASSQDLVGVGRNGGKNIQYF. The CDR3 nucleotides are TGCGCCAGCAGCCAAGATTTGGTCGGAGTAGGCCGCAACGGGGGCAAAAACATTCAGTACTTC.

This clone has a single count. The rearrangement links TRBV2 to TRBJ1-2; D possibly corresponds to TRBD1 (6 bases). CDR3 length: 15 residues. The V end lost 2 bases, the J end lost 2 bases, and 12 bases lay between the germline ends. CDR1 and CDR2 (germline): SNHLY, FYNNEI. In DNA, the CDR3 is TGTGCCAGCAGTGAAAGGGGGGCCAGAAACTATGGCTACACCTTC. Translating it yields CASSERGARNYGYTF.

With respect to this clone: Other DNA sequences within the sample encode an identical CDR3. The genes are TRBV29-1 and TRBJ2-3; 9 nucleotides match TRBD2. The CDR3 sequence is 18 residues long. With 0 bases clipped from V and 0 bases from J, the junction kept 10 bases outside the gene matches. Germline assignment: CDR1 SQVTM and CDR2 ANQGSEA. In DNA form, the CDR3 reads TGCAGCGTTGAAGACGGAAGCGGGGGGAGTACTAGCACAGATACGCAGTATTTT. Protein product: CSVEDGSGGSTSTDTQYF.

The rearrangement uses TRBV4-1 and TRBJ1-4, with D possibly matching TRBD1 (5 bases). V lost 3 bases and J lost 7, with 12 bases in between. The CDR3 is 14 amino acids. CDR1 and CDR2 from the germline V gene are MGHRA and YSYEKL. The CDR3 reads CASSHPGRTEKLFF. DNA for the CDR3: TGCGCCAGCAGCCATCCGGGACGGACTGAAAAACTGTTTTTT.

This chain uses TRBV28 with TRBJ1-2; the D gene is possibly TRBD1 (6 bases). Trimming removed 8 bases at V and 0 bases at J, with 10 bases between. The CDR3 has 13 amino acids. The germline gives CDR1 MDHEN, CDR2 SYDVKM. The CDR3 coding sequence is TGTGCCAGCGTAACAGGGACTAACTATGGCTACACCTTC. This codes for CASVTGTNYGYTF.

This clone has just one count. The genes are TRBV13 and TRBJ1-1; no definite D call. This CDR3 spans 13 amino acids. The germline V gene has CDR1 PRHDT and CDR2 FYEKMQ (reference sequence). Deletions cut 3 bases from V and 8 bases from J, with 13 bases between. The CDR3 is CASSFGVEGEAFF. The CDR3 DNA reads TGTGCCAGCAGCTTTGGGGTCGAAGGGGAAGCTTTCTTT.

This sequence joins TRBV11-2 and TRBJ2-5; 8 nucleotides align to TRBD1. Germline V gene data show CDR1 as SGHAT and CDR2 as FQNNGV. CDR3 size: 16 residues. J lost 3 bases, V lost 1 base, and 7 bases had no gene match. CDR3 amino acids: CASSLARDRIKETQYF. CDR3 bases: TGTGCCAGCAGCTTAGCCCGGGACAGGATCAAAGAGACCCAGTACTTC. The variable domain in full, with the rest retrieved from reference TRBV11-2 and TRBJ2-5, is EAGVAQSPRYKIIEKRQSVAFWCNPISGHATLYWYQQILGQGPKLLIQFQNNGVVDDSQLPKDRFSAERLKGVDSTLKIQPAKLEDSAVYLCASSLARDRIKETQYFGPGTRLLVL.